This T cell receptor beta chain was sequenced during a study of blood T cell repertoires in COVID-19. Study information: Whether acute or convalescent, the COVID-19 samples came from the United States, Italy and Spain. T cells, B-cell-depleted T cells, or PBMCs supplied cDNA or gDNA.

Study processing details: Scientists estimated how many nucleated cells there were by amplifying reference gene primers. This table comes from immunoSEQ multiplex PCR, and its TCRdb copy is limited to in-frame clones, with some not included. The DNA gave D and trimming, while V, J and clone size come from that table. This table holds some 260,000 clones, approximately 86% found once. Germline V lookup: CDR1 SEHNR, CDR2 FQNEAQ (reference sequence). The length of the CDR3 is 15 residues. The V end was cut by 2 bases, the J end by 2 bases, with 10 bases between. The gene calls are TRBV7-9 and TRBJ1-3; D may be TRBD1 (5 bases). The sequence was collected from a young woman with acute or convalescent COVID-19. Specimen: peripheral blood. The DNA of the CDR3 is TGTGCCAGCAGCTTACCAGGGAGGACTGGAAACACCATATATTTT. This encodes CASSLPGRTGNTIYF.